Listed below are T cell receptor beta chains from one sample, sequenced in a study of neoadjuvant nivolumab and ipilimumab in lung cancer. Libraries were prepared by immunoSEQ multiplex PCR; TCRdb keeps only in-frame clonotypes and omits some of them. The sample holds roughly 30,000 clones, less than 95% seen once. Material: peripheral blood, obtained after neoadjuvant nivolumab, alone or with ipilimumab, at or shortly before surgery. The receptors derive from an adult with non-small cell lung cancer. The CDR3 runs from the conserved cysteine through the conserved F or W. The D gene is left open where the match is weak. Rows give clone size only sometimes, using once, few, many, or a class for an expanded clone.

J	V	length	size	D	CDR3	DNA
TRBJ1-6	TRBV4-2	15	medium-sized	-	CASSQDGVGDSPLHF	TGTGCCAGCAGCCAAGATGGGGTAGGGGATTCACCCCTCCACTTT
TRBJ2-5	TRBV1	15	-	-	CTSSQIRAPQETQYF	TGCACCAGCAGCCAAATCCGGGCACCACAAGAGACCCAGTACTTC
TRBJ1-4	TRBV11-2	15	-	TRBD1	CASSPLTGWDEKLFF	TGTGCCAGCAGCCCATTGACAGGGTGGGATGAAAAACTGTTTTTT
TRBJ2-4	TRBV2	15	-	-	CASSEQLEAKNIQYF	TGTGCCAGCAGTGAACAGTTGGAGGCCAAAAACATTCAGTACTTC
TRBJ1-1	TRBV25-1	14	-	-	CASSEPGRGTEAFF	TGTGCCAGCAGTGAACCGGGCAGGGGCACTGAAGCTTTCTTT
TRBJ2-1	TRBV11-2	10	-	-	CATSNNEQFF	TGTGCCACCTCAAACAATGAGCAGTTCTTC
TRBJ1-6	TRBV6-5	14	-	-	CASMRSSYNSPLHF	TGTGCCAGCATGAGGAGCTCCTATAATTCACCCCTCCACTTT
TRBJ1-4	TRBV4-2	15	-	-	CASSQDRDGNEKLFF	TGTGCCAGCAGCCAAGACCGGGACGGTAATGAAAAACTGTTTTTT
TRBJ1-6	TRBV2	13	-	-	CASMTDANSPLHF	TGTGCCAGCATGACGGATGCAAATTCACCCCTCCACTTT
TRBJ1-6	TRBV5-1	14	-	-	CASRPTDPDSPLHF	TGCGCCAGCCGTCCCACAGACCCGGATTCACCCCTCCACTTT
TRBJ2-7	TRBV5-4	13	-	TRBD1	CASSPWTGNRQYF	TGTGCCAGCAGCCCATGGACAGGGAACAGGCAGTACTTC
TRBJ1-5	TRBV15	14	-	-	CATSQDRFNQPQHF	TGTGCCACCAGCCAAGACAGGTTCAATCAGCCCCAGCATTTT
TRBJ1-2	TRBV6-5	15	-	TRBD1	CASSEFRDSIYGYTF	TGTGCCAGCAGCGAATTCCGGGACAGCATCTATGGCTACACCTTC
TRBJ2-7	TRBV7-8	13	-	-	CASSLGGGSEQYF	TGTGCCAGCAGCTTAGGGGGAGGATCCGAGCAGTACTTC
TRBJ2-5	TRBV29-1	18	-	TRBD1	CSVDAGQGITGYQETQYF	TGCAGCGTCGATGCTGGACAGGGGATTACAGGGTACCAAGAGACCCAGTACTTC
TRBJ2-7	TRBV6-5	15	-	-	CASSYSGGRVYEQYF	TGTGCCAGCAGTTACTCGGGCGGCAGGGTTTACGAGCAGTACTTC
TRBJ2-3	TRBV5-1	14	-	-	CASSSAEVTDTQYF	TGCGCCAGCAGCTCCGCGGAGGTTACAGATACGCAGTATTTT
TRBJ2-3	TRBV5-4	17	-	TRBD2	CATHTKLSGGYTDTQYF	TGTGCCACCCACACCAAACTTAGCGGGGGATACACAGATACGCAGTATTTT
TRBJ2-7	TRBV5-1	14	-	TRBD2	CASSLVSGGHEQYF	TGCGCCAGCAGCTTGGTGAGCGGGGGGCACGAGCAGTACTTC
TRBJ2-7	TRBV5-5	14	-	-	CASSFQTVSYEQYF	TGTGCCAGCAGCTTTCAGACAGTTTCCTACGAGCAGTACTTC
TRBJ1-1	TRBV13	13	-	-	CASSPTGNTEAFF	TGTGCCAGCAGCCCGACAGGGAACACTGAAGCTTTCTTT